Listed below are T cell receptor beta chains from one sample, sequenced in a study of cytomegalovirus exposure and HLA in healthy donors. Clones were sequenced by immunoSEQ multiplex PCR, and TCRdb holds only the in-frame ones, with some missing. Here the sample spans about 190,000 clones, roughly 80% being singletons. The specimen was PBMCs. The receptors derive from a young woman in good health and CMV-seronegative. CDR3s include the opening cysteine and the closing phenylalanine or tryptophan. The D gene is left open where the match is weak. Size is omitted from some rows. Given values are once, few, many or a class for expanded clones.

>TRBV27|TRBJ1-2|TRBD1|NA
CASSPGVGQGALRDGYTF
TGTGCCAGCAGCCCCGGGGTGGGACAGGGGGCCCTACGGGATGGCTACACCTTC
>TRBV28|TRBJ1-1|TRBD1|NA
CASSSQGTSNSEAFF
TGTGCCAGCTCTTCACAGGGGACCAGTAACTCTGAAGCTTTCTTT
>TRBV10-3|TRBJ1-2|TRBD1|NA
CAISEWTGGGYTF
TGTGCCATCAGTGAATGGACAGGGGGCGGCTACACCTTC
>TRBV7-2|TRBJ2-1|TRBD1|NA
CASSFRQGGDEQFF
TGTGCCAGCAGCTTCCGACAGGGGGGTGATGAGCAGTTCTTC
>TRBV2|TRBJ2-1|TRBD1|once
CASRVQGAGRDEQFF
TGTGCCAGCAGGGTACAGGGGGCGGGAAGGGATGAGCAGTTCTTC
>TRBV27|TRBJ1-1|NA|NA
CASSSSGEYTEAFF
TGTGCCAGCAGTTCCTCAGGGGAGTACACTGAAGCTTTCTTT
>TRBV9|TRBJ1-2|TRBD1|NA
CASSVVDRQGNGYTF
TGTGCCAGCAGCGTAGTTGATCGACAGGGAAATGGCTACACCTTC
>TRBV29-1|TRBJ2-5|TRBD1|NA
CSAGGQGKTQYF
TGCAGCGCCGGGGGACAGGGTAAGACCCAGTACTTC
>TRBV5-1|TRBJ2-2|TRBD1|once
CASSLPGQGRLTGELFF
TGCGCCAGCAGCTTACCGGGACAGGGGCGATTAACCGGGGAGCTGTTTTTT
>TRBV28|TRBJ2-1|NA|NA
CASSVIRGTNEQFF
TGTGCCAGCAGTGTGATCCGGGGGACCAATGAGCAGTTCTTC